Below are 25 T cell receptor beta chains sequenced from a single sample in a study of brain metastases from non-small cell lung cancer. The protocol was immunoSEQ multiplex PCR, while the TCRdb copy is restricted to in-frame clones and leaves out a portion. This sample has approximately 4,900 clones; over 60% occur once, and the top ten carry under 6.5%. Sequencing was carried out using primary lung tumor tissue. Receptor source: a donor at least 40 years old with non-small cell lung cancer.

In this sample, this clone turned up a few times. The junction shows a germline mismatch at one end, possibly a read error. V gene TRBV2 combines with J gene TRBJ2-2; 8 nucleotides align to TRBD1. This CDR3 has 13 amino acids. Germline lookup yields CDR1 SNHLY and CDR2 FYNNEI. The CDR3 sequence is CATRTGNSGELFF. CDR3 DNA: TGTGCCACCAGGACAGGGAACTCCGGGGAGCTGTTTTTT.

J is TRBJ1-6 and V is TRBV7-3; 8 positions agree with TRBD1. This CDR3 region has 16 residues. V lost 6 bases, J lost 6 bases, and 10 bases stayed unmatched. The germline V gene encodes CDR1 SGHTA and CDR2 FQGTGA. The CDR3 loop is CASSQFGQGLNSPLHF. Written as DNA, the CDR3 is TGTGCCAGCAGTCAATTCGGACAGGGCCTTAATTCACCCCTCCACTTT.

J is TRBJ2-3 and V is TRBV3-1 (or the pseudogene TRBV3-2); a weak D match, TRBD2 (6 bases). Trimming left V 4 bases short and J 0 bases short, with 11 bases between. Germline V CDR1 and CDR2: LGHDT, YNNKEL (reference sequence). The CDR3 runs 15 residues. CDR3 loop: CASSPPGLSTDTQYF. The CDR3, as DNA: TGTGCCAGCAGCCCTCCGGGACTCAGCACAGATACGCAGTATTTT.

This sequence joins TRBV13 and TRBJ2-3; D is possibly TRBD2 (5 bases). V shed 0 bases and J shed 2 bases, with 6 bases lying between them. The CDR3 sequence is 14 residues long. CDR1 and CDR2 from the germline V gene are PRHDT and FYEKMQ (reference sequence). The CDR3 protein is CASSLGGVTDTQYF. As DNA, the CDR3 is TGTGCCAGCAGCTTAGGCGGGGTCACAGATACGCAGTATTTT.

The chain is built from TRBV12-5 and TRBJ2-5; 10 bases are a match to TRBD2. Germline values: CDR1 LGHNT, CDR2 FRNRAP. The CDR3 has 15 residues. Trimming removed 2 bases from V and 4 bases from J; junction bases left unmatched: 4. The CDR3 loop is CASGLWLAGVETQYF. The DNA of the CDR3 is TGTGCTAGTGGTTTGTGGCTAGCGGGGGTAGAGACCCAGTACTTC.

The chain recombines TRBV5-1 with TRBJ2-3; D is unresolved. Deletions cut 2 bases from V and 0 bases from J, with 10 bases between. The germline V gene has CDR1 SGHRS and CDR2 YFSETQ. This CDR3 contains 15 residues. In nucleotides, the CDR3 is TGCGCCAGCAGCTTAGCCGTTTTTAGCACAGATACGCAGTATTTT. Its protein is CASSLAVFSTDTQYF. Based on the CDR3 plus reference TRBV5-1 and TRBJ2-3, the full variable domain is KAGVTQTPRYLIKTRGQQVTLSCSPISGHRSVSWYQQTPGQGLQFLFEYFSETQRNKGNFPGRFSGRQFSNSRSEMNVSTLELGDSALYLCASSLAVFSTDTQYFGPGTRLTVL.

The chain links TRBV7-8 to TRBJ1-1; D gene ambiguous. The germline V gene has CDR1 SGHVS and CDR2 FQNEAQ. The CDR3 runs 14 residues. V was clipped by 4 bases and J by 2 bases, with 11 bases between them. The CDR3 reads CASSSMVRNTEAFF. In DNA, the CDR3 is TGTGCCAGCAGCTCCATGGTGCGCAACACTGAAGCTTTCTTT.

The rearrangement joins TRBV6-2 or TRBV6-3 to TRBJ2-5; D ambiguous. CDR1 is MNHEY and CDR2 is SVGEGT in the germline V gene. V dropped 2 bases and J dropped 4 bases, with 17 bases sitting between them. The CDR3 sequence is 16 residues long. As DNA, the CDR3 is TGTGCCAGCAGTTACCTCCAACTCAAACTGGGAGAGACCCAGTACTTC. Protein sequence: CASSYLQLKLGETQYF.

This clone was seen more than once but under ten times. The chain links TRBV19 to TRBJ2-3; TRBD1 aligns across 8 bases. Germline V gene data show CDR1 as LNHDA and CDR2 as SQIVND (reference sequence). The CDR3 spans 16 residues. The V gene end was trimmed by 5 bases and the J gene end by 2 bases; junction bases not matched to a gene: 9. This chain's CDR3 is CASSAPGQGTTDTQYF. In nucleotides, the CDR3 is TGTGCCAGTAGTGCCCCCGGACAGGGAACCACAGATACGCAGTATTTT.

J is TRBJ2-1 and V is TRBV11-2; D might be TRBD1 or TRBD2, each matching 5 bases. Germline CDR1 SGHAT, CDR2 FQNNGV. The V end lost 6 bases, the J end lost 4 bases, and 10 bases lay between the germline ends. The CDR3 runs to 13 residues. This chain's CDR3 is CASRGVEYNEQFF. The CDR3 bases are TGTGCCAGCAGGGGGGTGGAGTACAATGAGCAGTTCTTC. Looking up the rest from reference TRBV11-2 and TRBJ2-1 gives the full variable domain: EAGVAQSPRYKIIEKRQSVAFWCNPISGHATLYWYQQILGQGPKLLIQFQNNGVVDDSQLPKDRFSAERLKGVDSTLKIQPAKLEDSAVYLCASRGVEYNEQFFGPGTRLTVL.

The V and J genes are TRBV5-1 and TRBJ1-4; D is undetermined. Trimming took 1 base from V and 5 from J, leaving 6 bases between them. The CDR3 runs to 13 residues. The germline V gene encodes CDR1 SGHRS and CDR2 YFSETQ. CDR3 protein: CASSLLRNEKLFF. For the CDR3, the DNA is TGCGCCAGCAGCTTGCTCAGAAATGAAAAACTGTTTTTT.

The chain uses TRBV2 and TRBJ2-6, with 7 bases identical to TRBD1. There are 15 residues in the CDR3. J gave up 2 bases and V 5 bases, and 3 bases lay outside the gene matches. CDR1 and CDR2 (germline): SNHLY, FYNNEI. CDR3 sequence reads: CASSYQGAGANVLTF. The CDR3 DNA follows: TGTGCCAGCAGTTACCAGGGGGCTGGGGCCAACGTCCTGACTTTC.

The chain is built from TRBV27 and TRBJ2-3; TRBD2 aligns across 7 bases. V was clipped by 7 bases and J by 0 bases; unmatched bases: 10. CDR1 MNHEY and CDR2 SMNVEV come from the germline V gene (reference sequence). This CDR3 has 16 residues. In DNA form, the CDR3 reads TGTGCCAGCACTCTGCGGGGACTAACTAGCACAGATACGCAGTATTTT. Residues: CASTLRGLTSTDTQYF.

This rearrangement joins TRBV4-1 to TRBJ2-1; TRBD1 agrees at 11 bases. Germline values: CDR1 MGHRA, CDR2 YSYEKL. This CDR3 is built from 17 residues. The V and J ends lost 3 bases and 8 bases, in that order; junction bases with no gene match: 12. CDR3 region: CASSQGAGTGGWDEQFF. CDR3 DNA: TGCGCCAGCAGCCAGGGGGCCGGGACAGGGGGTTGGGATGAGCAGTTCTTC.

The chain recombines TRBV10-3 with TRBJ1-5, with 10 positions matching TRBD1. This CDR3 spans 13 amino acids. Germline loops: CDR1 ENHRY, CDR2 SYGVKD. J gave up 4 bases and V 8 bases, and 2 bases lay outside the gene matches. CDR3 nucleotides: TGTGCCATCTCGGGACAGGGGAATCAGCCCCAGCATTTT. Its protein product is CAISGQGNQPQHF.

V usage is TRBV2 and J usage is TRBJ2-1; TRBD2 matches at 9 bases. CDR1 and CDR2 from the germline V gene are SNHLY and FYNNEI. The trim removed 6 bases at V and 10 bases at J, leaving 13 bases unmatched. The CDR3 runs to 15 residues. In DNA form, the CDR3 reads TGTGCCAGCAGCAGACCCCTAGCGGGGTCGCGAGAGCAGTTCTTC. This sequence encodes CASSRPLAGSREQFF.

The CDR3 DNA follows: TGTGCCATCAGTGTACTAACTAACTATGGCTACACCTTC. Protein sequence: CAISVLTNYGYTF. This chain links TRBV10-3 with TRBJ1-2; D gene unclear. Trimming removed 4 bases at V and 0 bases at J, with 6 bases between. Germline values: CDR1 ENHRY, CDR2 SYGVKD. The CDR3 has 13 residues.

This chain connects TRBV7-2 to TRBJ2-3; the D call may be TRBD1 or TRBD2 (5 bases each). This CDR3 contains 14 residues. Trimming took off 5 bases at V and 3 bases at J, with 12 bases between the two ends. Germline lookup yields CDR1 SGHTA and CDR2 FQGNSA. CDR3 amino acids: CASSTGPLTDTQYF. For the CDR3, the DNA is TGTGCCAGCAGCACGGGACCTCTTACAGATACGCAGTATTTT.

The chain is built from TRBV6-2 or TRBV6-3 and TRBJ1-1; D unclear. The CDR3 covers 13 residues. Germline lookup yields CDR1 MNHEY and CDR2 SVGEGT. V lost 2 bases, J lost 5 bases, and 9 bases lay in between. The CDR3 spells CASSYAEGTEAFF. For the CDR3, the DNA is TGTGCCAGCAGTTACGCGGAGGGAACTGAAGCTTTCTTT.

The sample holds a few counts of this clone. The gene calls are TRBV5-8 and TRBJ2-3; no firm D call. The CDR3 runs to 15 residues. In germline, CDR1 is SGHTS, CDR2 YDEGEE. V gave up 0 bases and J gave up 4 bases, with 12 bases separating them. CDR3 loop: CASSLGATFSDTQYF. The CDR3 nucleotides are TGTGCCAGCAGCTTGGGGGCTACTTTCTCAGATACGCAGTATTTT.

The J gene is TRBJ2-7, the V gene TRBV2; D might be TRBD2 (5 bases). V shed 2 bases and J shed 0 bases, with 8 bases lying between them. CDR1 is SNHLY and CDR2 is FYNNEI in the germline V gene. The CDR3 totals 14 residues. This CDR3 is CASSEQGSSYEQYV. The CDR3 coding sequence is TGTGCCAGCAGTGAACAAGGGAGCTCCTACGAGCAGTACGTC.

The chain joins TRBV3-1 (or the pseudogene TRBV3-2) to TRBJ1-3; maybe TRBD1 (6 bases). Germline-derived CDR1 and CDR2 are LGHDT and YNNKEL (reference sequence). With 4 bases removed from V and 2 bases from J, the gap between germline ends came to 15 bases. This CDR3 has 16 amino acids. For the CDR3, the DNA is TGTGCCAGCAGCCTTCTTTCAGGGGCAACTGGAAACACCATATATTTT. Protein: CASSLLSGATGNTIYF.

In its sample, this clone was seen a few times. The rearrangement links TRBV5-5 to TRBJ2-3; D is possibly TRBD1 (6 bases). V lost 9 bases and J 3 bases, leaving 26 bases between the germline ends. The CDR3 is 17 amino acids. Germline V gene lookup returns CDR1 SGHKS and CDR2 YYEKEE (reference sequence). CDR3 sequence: CAILRDPGTRGTDTQYF. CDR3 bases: TGTGCCATCCTAAGAGACCCAGGGACAAGGGGTACAGATACGCAGTATTTT.

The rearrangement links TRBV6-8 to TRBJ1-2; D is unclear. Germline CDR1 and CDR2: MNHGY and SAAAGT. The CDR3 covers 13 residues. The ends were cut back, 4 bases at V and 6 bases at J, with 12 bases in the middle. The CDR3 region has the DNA TGTGCCAGCAGTTCGTACTTGTCGAATGGCTACACCTTC. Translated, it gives CASSSYLSNGYTF.

CDR3 DNA sequence: TGTGCCATCAGTGAGTCCAGAGGACTAGGCGGCTACACCTTC. This sequence encodes CAISESRGLGGYTF. This sequence joins TRBV10-3 and TRBJ1-2, with D hard to call. V lost 0 bases and J 8 bases, leaving 13 bases between the germline ends. The CDR3 spans 14 residues. Germline V lookup: CDR1 ENHRY, CDR2 SYGVKD.